These T cell receptor beta chains were read from a single sample in a study of OX40 agonist ivuxolimab in advanced cancers. Using immunoSEQ multiplex PCR, the repertoire was profiled, and TCRdb retains in-frame clones only, with some absent. The table shows about 55,000 clones, with about 84% occurring only once. The material was CD4+ or CD8+ T cells sorted from blood, obtained in a trial of the OX40 agonist ivuxolimab. The source is an adult with an advanced solid tumor such as melanoma, head and neck, liver or kidney cancer. The CDR3 runs from the conserved cysteine through the conserved F or W. D genes are given only for firm matches. Expanded clones get a size class; other rows say once, few or many, or leave the size out.

j_call v_call clone_size d_call cdr3_aa cdr3_nt
TRBJ1-6 TRBV30 . . CAWSVGQNNSPLHF TGTGCCTGGAGTGTGGGTCAGAATAATTCACCCCTCCACTTT
TRBJ2-6 TRBV28 . . CASSQGTGANVLTF TGTGCCAGTTCACAGGGCACCGGGGCCAACGTCCTGACTTTC
TRBJ2-4 TRBV30 . TRBD2 CAWPPGWTSGGVAKNIQYF TGTGCCTGGCCCCCCGGGTGGACTAGCGGGGGGGTAGCCAAAAACATTCAGTACTTC
TRBJ1-6 TRBV7-6 few . CASSLQSGTENSPLHF TGTGCCAGCAGCTTACAGTCCGGGACGGAAAATTCACCCCTCCACTTT
TRBJ1-1 TRBV20-1 once . CQGSTEAFF TGCCAGGGTAGCACTGAAGCTTTCTTT
TRBJ2-1 TRBV9 . TRBD2 CASSPISGGLTYNEQFF TGTGCCAGCAGCCCCATTAGCGGGGGGTTAACCTACAATGAGCAGTTCTTC
TRBJ2-6 TRBV19 . . CASSLGSGANVLTF TGTGCCAGTAGTCTGGGCTCTGGGGCCAACGTCCTGACTTTC
TRBJ1-5 TRBV19 medium-sized TRBD1 CASSEGQGNQPQHF TGTGCCAGTAGTGAGGGACAGGGCAATCAGCCCCAGCATTTT
TRBJ2-1 TRBV5-1 few TRBD1 CASILGGTGVVDEQFF TGCGCCAGCATCCTTGGAGGGACAGGGGTTGTCGATGAGCAGTTCTTC
TRBJ2-5 TRBV7-2 . . CASSLQKETQYF TGTGCCAGCAGCTTACAGAAGGAGACCCAGTACTTC
TRBJ1-3 TRBV28 . TRBD1 CASSNDRGRSGNTIYF TGTGCCAGCAGCAACGACAGGGGGCGGTCTGGAAACACCATATATTTT
TRBJ2-1 TRBV5-4 . TRBD2 CASSPRLAGKQFF TGTGCCAGCAGCCCGCGACTAGCGGGGAAGCAGTTCTTC
TRBJ2-3 TRBV15 . TRBD1 CATSRGTGLTDTQYF TGTGCCACCAGCAGAGGGACAGGGCTCACAGATACGCAGTATTTT
TRBJ2-3 TRBV11-1 once TRBD2 CASNSGGIGTDTQYF TGTGCCAGCAACTCGGGGGGTATTGGCACAGATACGCAGTATTTT
TRBJ1-5 TRBV28 . . CASVRDRSIGQPQHF TGTGCCAGCGTACGAGACAGGAGTATAGGACAGCCCCAGCATTTT
TRBJ1-1 TRBV7-3 . TRBD1 CASSWDRGTEAFF TGTGCCAGCAGCTGGGACAGGGGCACTGAAGCTTTCTTT
TRBJ2-7 TRBV2 . . CASSVDSYEQYF TGTGCCAGCAGTGTGGACAGCTACGAGCAGTACTTC
TRBJ1-5 TRBV25-1 . . CASSVGNNQPQHF TGTGCCAGCAGTGTAGGGAACAATCAGCCCCAGCATTTT
TRBJ1-6 TRBV11-2 few . CASSSGTGNNSPLHF TGTGCCAGCAGCTCCGGGACGGGGAATAATTCACCCCTCCACTTT
TRBJ2-1 TRBV10-3 . TRBD2 CAITASGDNEQFF TGTGCCATCACTGCTAGCGGGGACAATGAGCAGTTCTTC
TRBJ2-7 TRBV28 . . CASSFLSRQGIHEQYF TGTGCCAGCAGTTTCTTGTCTCGGCAGGGGATCCACGAGCAGTACTTC
TRBJ2-1 TRBV6-6 . TRBD2 CASNRLAGDNEQFF TGTGCCAGCAACAGACTAGCGGGGGACAATGAGCAGTTCTTC
TRBJ2-5 TRBV27 . . CASSSAGNLEETQYF TGTGCCAGCAGTTCGGCGGGAAACCTGGAAGAGACCCAGTACTTC
TRBJ2-3 TRBV12-5 . TRBD1 CASGMRQGDTDTQYF TGTGCTAGTGGTATGCGACAGGGGGACACAGATACGCAGTATTTT
TRBJ2-3 TRBV4-3 . TRBD1 CASSQGPDRATDTQYF TGCGCCAGCAGCCAAGGTCCGGACAGGGCAACAGATACGCAGTATTTT
TRBJ2-3 TRBV5-1 . TRBD2 CASSRRLAGSADTQYF TGCGCCAGCAGCCGACGTCTAGCGGGATCGGCAGATACGCAGTATTTT
TRBJ2-2 TRBV5-6 . . CASSLQGPNTGELFF TGTGCCAGCAGCCTTCAGGGACCGAACACCGGGGAGCTGTTTTTT
TRBJ2-1 TRBV5-1 few TRBD2 CASSMTSGRSYNEQFF TGCGCCAGCAGCATGACTAGCGGGCGCTCCTACAATGAGCAGTTCTTC
TRBJ1-3 TRBV19 medium-sized TRBD1 CASSILGTGLTGNTIYF TGTGCCAGTAGTATACTAGGGACAGGCCTCACTGGAAACACCATATATTTT
TRBJ1-2 TRBV28 once . CASGGNYGYTF TGTGCCAGCGGGGGGAACTATGGCTACACCTTC
TRBJ2-7 TRBV29-1 . . CSVAGPRREQYF TGCAGCGTTGCCGGGCCCCGGAGGGAGCAGTACTTC
TRBJ2-1 TRBV7-9 . . CASSLATRIPSYNEQFF TGTGCCAGCAGCTTAGCAACTCGGATTCCTTCCTACAATGAGCAGTTCTTC
TRBJ2-2 TRBV6-4 . TRBD1 CASSTDRANTGELFF TGTGCCAGCAGCACGGACAGGGCGAACACCGGGGAGCTGTTTTTT
TRBJ2-1 TRBV7-2 . . CASSLVLRDEQFF TGTGCCAGCAGCCTCGTCCTTCGTGATGAGCAGTTCTTC
TRBJ2-5 TRBV11-2 . . CASSFGNQETQYF TGTGCCAGCAGCTTCGGCAACCAAGAGACCCAGTACTTC
TRBJ2-5 TRBV30 . TRBD1 CAGSQGAQYGTQYF TGTGCCGGGTCCCAGGGGGCGCAGTACGGGACCCAGTACTTC
TRBJ2-7 TRBV2 . . CACRPPLSYEQYF TGTGCCTGCCGACCCCCCCTCTCCTACGAGCAGTACTTC
TRBJ2-5 TRBV7-8 . TRBD1 CASSRDRDQETQYF TGTGCCAGCAGCCGGGACAGGGACCAAGAGACCCAGTACTTC